This T cell receptor beta chain was recorded in a study of control samples from healthy donors and cancer patients. Only in-frame clones appear in the TCRdb table, and some are missing; sequencing was by immunoSEQ multiplex PCR. The sample records approximately 66,000 clones, around 91% being singletons. The CDR3 is made up of 10 amino acids. Trimming cost V 8 bases and J 9 bases, with 10 bases left between them. This chain uses TRBV12-3 or TRBV12-4 with TRBJ2-5; D may be TRBD1 or TRBD2 (7 bases each). Input material: PBMCs. The sequence was collected from a man aged 55 to 70 with colorectal cancer. Here the CDR3 reads CASAGGAQYF. The CDR3 DNA reads as TGTGCCAGCGCAGGGGGGGCCCAGTACTTC.